The 12 T cell receptor beta chains presented below share a single source sample, sequenced in a study of OX40 agonist ivuxolimab in advanced cancers. The method was immunoSEQ multiplex PCR; TCRdb's version includes in-frame clones alone and lacks a portion of them. The top ten hold 21% of the sample, which has over 15,000 clones, about four fifths seen once. Here the sequenced sample was CD4+ or CD8+ T cells sorted from blood, taken in a trial of the OX40 agonist ivuxolimab. The receptors come from an adult with an advanced solid tumor such as melanoma, head and neck, liver or kidney cancer.

CDR3 region: CASSLTASSYNEQFF. Written as DNA, the CDR3 is TGTGCCAGCAGTTTAACCGCAAGCTCCTACAATGAGCAGTTCTTC. The rearrangement joins TRBV27 to TRBJ2-1; D is undetermined. Germline CDR1 reads MNHEY; CDR2 reads SMNVEV (reference sequence). The CDR3 extends over 15 amino acids. V was shortened by 2 bases and J by 0 bases, with 8 bases between the two germline ends.

The count of this clone is one. V gene TRBV7-9 combines with J gene TRBJ1-2; no reliable D call. CDR1 is SEHNR, CDR2 FQNEAQ, per germline (reference sequence). CDR3 length: 12 amino acids. Trimming took 5 bases from V and 7 from J, leaving 11 bases between them. The CDR3 coding sequence is TGTGCCAGCAGCCCATCGGTAGTTGGCTACACCTTC. Residues: CASSPSVVGYTF. The whole variable domain, remainder taken from reference TRBV7-9 and TRBJ1-2, is DTGVSQNPRHKITKRGQNVTFRCDPISEHNRLYWYRQTLGQGPEFLTYFQNEAQLEKSRLLSDRFSAERPKGSFSTLEIQRTEQGDSAMYLCASSPSVVGYTFGSGTRLTVV.

The chain combines TRBV6-5 with TRBJ2-5; tentatively, D is TRBD2 (7 bases). Germline-derived CDR1 and CDR2 are MNHEY and SVGAGI. The CDR3 spans 13 residues. Trimming took off 2 bases at V and 4 bases at J, with 8 bases between the two ends. The CDR3 region has the DNA TGTGCCAGCAGTTACAGGGGGGGAGAGACCCAGTACTTC. This codes for CASSYRGGETQYF.

J is TRBJ2-1 and V is TRBV4-3; 8 bases align to TRBD2. The CDR3 totals 13 residues. Germline-derived CDR1 and CDR2 are LGHNA and YSLEER. The V gene end was trimmed by 4 bases and the J gene end by 9 bases; junction bases not matched to a gene: 5. The CDR3 coding sequence is TGCGCCAGCAGCCCCGGGGGGGCGGGTGAGCAGTTCTTC. As protein: CASSPGGAGEQFF.

This chain connects TRBV6-5 to TRBJ2-2; TRBD1 agrees at 8 bases. This CDR3 contains 14 residues. Germline values: CDR1 MNHEY, CDR2 SVGAGI. After removal of 5 bases from V and 1 base from J, the junction contained 0 bases not matched to a gene. CDR3 sequence: CASSGQGNTGELFF. In nucleotides, the CDR3 is TGTGCCAGCAGTGGACAGGGGAACACCGGGGAGCTGTTTTTT.

The chain is built from TRBV27 and TRBJ2-5; the D call may be TRBD1 or TRBD2 (6 bases each). Germline V gives CDR1 MNHEY, CDR2 SMNVEV (reference sequence). The CDR3 sequence is 16 residues long. V was pared by 0 bases and J by 1 base, with 12 bases between. The chain's CDR3 is CASSLSSGGGQETQYF. DNA for the CDR3: TGTGCCAGCAGTTTATCGAGTGGAGGGGGCCAAGAGACCCAGTACTTC.

This clone was picked up one time. The chain carries TRBV19 and TRBJ2-1; no definite D call. CDR3 length: 11 residues. Germline loops: CDR1 LNHDA, CDR2 SQIVND (reference sequence). V gave up 4 bases and J gave up 9 bases, with 7 bases separating them. This CDR3 reads CASSTTVEQFF. CDR3 bases: TGTGCCAGTAGTACTACGGTTGAGCAGTTCTTC.

The chain carries TRBV6-1 and TRBJ1-5; D gene ambiguous. The CDR3 is made up of 12 amino acids. Germline loops: CDR1 MNHNS, CDR2 SASEGT. V lost 8 bases, J lost 11 bases, and 16 bases lay in between. For the CDR3, the DNA is TGTGCCAGCGCGGCAGACATGAGAACCCAGCATTTT. Translation: CASAADMRTQHF.

This clone was seen just once. The chain employs TRBV5-5 and TRBJ1-4; 9 bases line up with TRBD1. The CDR3 sequence is 17 residues long. Germline assignment: CDR1 SGHKS and CDR2 YYEKEE (reference sequence). The V segment lost 0 bases and the J segment 2 bases; nucleotides outside the gene matches: 5. The CDR3: CASSLVLQGATNEKLFF. The CDR3, as DNA: TGTGCCAGCAGCTTGGTGTTACAGGGGGCGACTAATGAAAAACTGTTTTTT.

This chain uses TRBV15 with TRBJ2-7, with D perhaps TRBD1 (6 bases). The CDR3 has 15 amino acids. V dropped 5 bases and J dropped 2 bases, with 16 bases sitting between them. Per the germline V gene, CDR1 is LNHNV and CDR2 is YYDKDF (reference sequence). The CDR3 here is CATSEEGTTAYEQYF. The CDR3 DNA reads TGTGCCACCAGCGAAGAAGGGACAACCGCCTACGAGCAGTACTTC.

The gene calls are TRBV5-6 and TRBJ2-2; no definite D call. Between the trimmed V and J ends, which lost 0 bases and 6 bases, there was a span of 6 bases. Germline CDR1 SGHDT, CDR2 YYEEEE. The CDR3 is made up of 13 amino acids. The DNA for the CDR3 is TGTGCCAGCAGCTTGGTAGAATCCGGGGAGCTGTTTTTT. The encoded protein is CASSLVESGELFF.

The chain joins TRBV28 to TRBJ2-1; 9 bases are a match to TRBD1. With 6 bases clipped from V and 9 bases from J, the junction kept 12 bases outside the gene matches. This CDR3 comprises 15 residues. Germline CDR1 is MDHEN and CDR2 is SYDVKM. The CDR3 DNA follows: TGTGCCAGCAGGGGACAGGGTACCTTCTCCGGTGAGCAGTTCTTC. Amino acids: CASRGQGTFSGEQFF.